What follows are 21 T cell receptor beta chains derived from one specimen sequenced in a study of regulatory T cells in long-lasting Graves disease. CDR3 regions were amplified by Arm-PCR using iRepertoire HTBI primers to build TCR beta libraries. MiXCR was run by TCRdb on the multiplex PCR reads, yielding one entry per CDR3 protein. The profile shows 400,000 to 500,000 distinct CDR3 sequences, around a fifth of them singletons. Indicated time point: persistent/refractory GD, antithyroid drugs over 5 years with positive TRAb. PBMC-extracted RNA yielded the TCR library. Source: peripheral blood mononuclear cells (PBMCs), taken when the disease was refractory, from a patient treated with antithyroid drugs. The source is a female donor with Graves disease.

This clonotype was counted a few times. The chain links TRBV20-1 to TRBJ1-6; 7 positions match TRBD1. The CDR3 consists of 14 residues. The V segment lost 5 bases and the J segment 5 bases; nucleotides outside the gene matches: 6. Germline CDR1 and CDR2: DFQATT and SNEGSKA (reference sequence). The CDR3 sequence: CSARQGGDNSPLHF. CDR3 nucleotides: TGCAGTGCTCGGCAGGGGGGAGATAATTCACCCCTCCACTTT.

There are many counts of this clonotype. The chain links TRBV5-1 to TRBJ1-4, with 7 bases identical to TRBD1. The CDR3 consists of 15 residues. The V segment lost 4 bases and the J segment 6 bases; nucleotides outside the gene matches: 9. In germline, CDR1 is SGHRS, CDR2 YFSETQ. CDR3 in DNA: TGCGCCAGCAGCGGCGACAGGGCGGGCGATGAAAAACTGTTTTTT. Encoded protein: CASSGDRAGDEKLFF.

Points on this clonotype: This sequence may be a read error, since a much larger clone differs from it by one base. The V gene is TRBV6-1, the J gene TRBJ1-5; D gene ambiguous. V gave up 5 bases and J gave up 0 bases, with 17 bases separating them. Germline V gives CDR1 MNHNS, CDR2 SASEGT. The CDR3 is 17 amino acids. The CDR3 nucleotides are TGTGCCAGCAGTACCCCGCGAAAGGACCTTAGCAATCAGCCCCAGCATTTT. This gives the protein CASSTPRKDLSNQPQHF.

This clonotype came up many times. This chain joins TRBV10-3 and TRBJ1-6; D gene uncertain. From germline, CDR1 is ENHRY and CDR2 SYGVKD. Trimming cost V 3 bases and J 5 bases, with 8 bases left between them. This CDR3 spans 14 amino acids. The CDR3 DNA follows: TGTGCCATCAGTGATTCACGGAATAATTCACCCCTCCACTTT. Its translation is CAISDSRNNSPLHF.

This clonotype appeared many times. The rearrangement uses TRBV10-2 and TRBJ2-7; 15 nucleotides line up with TRBD2. V lost 0 bases and J lost 3; bases outside the gene matches: 3. Germline CDR1 reads WSHSY; CDR2 reads SAAADI. This CDR3 has 17 amino acids. CDR3 region: CASSESGTSGRRYEQYF. CDR3 DNA sequence: TGCGCCAGCAGTGAGTCGGGGACTAGCGGGAGGCGCTACGAGCAGTACTTC.

The sample holds a few counts of this clonotype. The gene calls are TRBV27 and TRBJ2-7; a weak D match, TRBD1 (6 bases). Germline CDR1 and CDR2: MNHEY and SMNVEV (reference sequence). Between the trimmed V and J ends, which lost 5 bases and 1 base, there was a span of 12 bases. The CDR3 runs to 14 residues. The CDR3: CASSTDRLSYEQYF. DNA of the CDR3: TGTGCCAGCAGTACCGACAGGTTATCCTACGAGCAGTACTTC.

This clonotype was counted a few times. The chain uses TRBV27 and TRBJ1-3, with 7 bases identical to TRBD1. CDR3 length: 19 amino acids. V dropped 0 bases and J dropped 1; count of bases not matched to a gene: 12. Germline V CDR1 and CDR2: MNHEY, SMNVEV (reference sequence). CDR3 region: CASSLSGRTGFTSGNTIYF. CDR3 nucleotide sequence: TGTGCCAGCAGTTTATCCGGGCGGACAGGATTTACTTCTGGAAACACCATATATTTT.

The V gene is TRBV7-8, the J gene TRBJ2-7; TRBD1 agrees at 8 bases. The length of the CDR3 is 16 residues. Germline values: CDR1 SGHVS, CDR2 FQNEAQ. The V segment lost 1 base and the J segment 2 bases; nucleotides outside the gene matches: 7. The CDR3 DNA sequence: TGTGCCAGCAGCTTAGTGGGGACAGGAACACCCTACGAGCAGTACTTC. This gives the protein CASSLVGTGTPYEQYF.

This clonotype was counted ten times or more. The chain joins TRBV3-1 to TRBJ1-1; the D gene is possibly TRBD1 (5 bases). V dropped 3 bases and J dropped 8 bases, with 16 bases sitting between them. CDR3 length: 14 residues. Germline V gene lookup returns CDR1 LGHDT and CDR2 YNNKEL (reference sequence). The DNA of the CDR3 is TGTGCCAGCAGCCAGCCCGGGACGGCACTAGAAGCTTTCTTT. Protein: CASSQPGTALEAFF. Combining the CDR3 with reference TRBV3-1 and TRBJ1-1 gives the whole variable domain DTAVSQTPKYLVTQMGNDKSIKCEQNLGHDTMYWYKQDSKKFLKIMFSYNNKELIINETVPNRFSPKSPDKAHLNLHINSLELGDSAVYFCASSQPGTALEAFFGQGTRLTVV.

Many counts were recorded for this clonotype. This rearrangement joins TRBV2 to TRBJ2-2; D remains unclear. V was cut by 2 bases and J by 0 bases, with 13 bases left in between. CDR1 SNHLY and CDR2 FYNNEI come from the germline V gene. The CDR3 spans 17 residues. CDR3 amino acids: CASSESWISTNTGELFF. For the CDR3, the DNA is TGTGCCAGCAGTGAATCTTGGATTTCGACGAACACCGGGGAGCTGTTTTTT.

V and J are TRBV2 and TRBJ2-5, with D hard to call. Trimming took off 8 bases at V and 3 bases at J, with 16 bases between the two ends. The V gene's germline CDR1 is SNHLY and CDR2 FYNNEI. This CDR3 has 14 amino acids. CDR3 amino acids: CASSRQNQKETQYF. Here the CDR3 DNA reads TGTGCCAGCTCTCGACAAAATCAAAAAGAGACCCAGTACTTC.

The sample holds many counts of this clonotype. This rearrangement joins TRBV20-1 to TRBJ1-2; no reliable D call. The CDR3 length is 9 residues. Per germline, CDR1 DFQATT and CDR2 SNEGSKA (reference sequence). The CDR3, as DNA: TGCCAACCAGACTATGGCTACACCTTC. Protein sequence: CQPDYGYTF.

This clonotype was seen just once. A read error may be the cause here, since a much bigger clone is one base away. This chain links TRBV6-2 or TRBV6-3 with TRBJ1-2; 8 nucleotides align to TRBD1. The CDR3 spans 13 residues. The germline gives CDR1 MNHEY, CDR2 SVGEGT. With V trimmed by 2 bases and J by 6 bases, 2 bases remained unmatched. As DNA, the CDR3 is TGTGCCAGCAGTTACGGGACAGGCCATGGCTACACCTTC. It is translated as CASSYGTGHGYTF.

The chain combines TRBV30 with TRBJ2-1; D possibly corresponds to TRBD2 (6 bases). Germline V lookup: CDR1 GTSNPN, CDR2 SVGIG (reference sequence). This CDR3 region has 12 residues. V was shortened by 3 bases and J by 6 bases, with 9 bases between the two germline ends. CDR3 sequence reads: CAWRFGSNEQFF. The DNA of the CDR3 is TGTGCCTGGAGGTTCGGGAGCAATGAGCAGTTCTTC.

This clonotype was seen a few times. This CDR3 reads CAGRGRTGGTEAFF. The CDR3 DNA reads TGTGCCGGTAGGGGTCGGACAGGAGGTACTGAAGCTTTCTTT. J is TRBJ1-1 and V is TRBV6-1; 7 bases are a match to TRBD1. Germline CDR1 MNHNS, CDR2 SASEGT. The CDR3 contains 14 residues. With V trimmed by 11 bases and J by 5 bases, 14 bases remained unmatched.

The chain employs TRBV20-1 and TRBJ1-2, with D perhaps matching TRBD1 (5 bases). Germline V gene data show CDR1 as DFQATT and CDR2 as SNEGSKA (reference sequence). V dropped 4 bases and J dropped 6 bases, with 24 bases sitting between them. CDR3 length: 16 residues. The CDR3 DNA reads TGCAGTGCTAAAGGAGAGGTGGCAGGGAAGTTTGATGGCTACACCTTC. Protein sequence: CSAKGEVAGKFDGYTF.

On this clonotype itself: This may stem from a read error, because a much larger clone lies one nucleotide away. Without the conserved terminal phenylalanine or tryptophan, this CDR3 likely stems from a read error. The V gene is TRBV6-2 or TRBV6-3, the J gene TRBJ2-5; D unresolved. Trimming left V 5 bases short and J 2 bases short, with 9 bases between. Germline V gene data show CDR1 as MNHEY and CDR2 as SVGEGT. CDR3 length: 13 amino acids. CDR3 in amino acids: CASSGTEQETQYI. In nucleotides, the CDR3 is TGTGCCAGCAGTGGAACGGAGCAAGAGACCCAGTACATC.

V gene TRBV11-2 combines with J gene TRBJ2-2, with TRBD2 as a possible D gene (5 bases). Trimming left V 3 bases short and J 4 bases short, with 9 bases between. Germline V gene lookup returns CDR1 SGHAT and CDR2 FQNNGV. The CDR3 spans 14 residues. CDR3 sequence: CASSFGAVTGELFF. The DNA for the CDR3 is TGTGCCAGCAGCTTCGGAGCGGTCACCGGGGAGCTGTTTTTT.

This clonotype was seen ten or more times. This chain uses TRBV6-2 or TRBV6-3 with TRBJ2-2; 9 nucleotides match TRBD2. From germline, CDR1 is MNHEY and CDR2 SVGEGT. This CDR3 region has 16 residues. The junction had 10 bases not matched to a gene; V was cut back by 6 bases and J by 5 bases. The CDR3 region has the DNA TGTGCCAGCAGGGGAGCGGGCAGCGGGAGGACCGGGGAGCTGTTTTTT. As protein: CASRGAGSGRTGELFF.

This clonotype turned up a few times. The V and J genes are TRBV7-3 and TRBJ1-1; D unclear. Trimming shortened V by 1 base and J by 1 base, and 4 bases separated the two germline ends. In germline, CDR1 is SGHTA, CDR2 FQGTGA. This CDR3 is 13 amino acids long. CDR3: CASSLIKNTEAFF. CDR3 coding DNA: TGTGCCAGCAGCTTAATCAAGAACACTGAAGCTTTCTTT.

This clonotype was observed a handful of times. V gene TRBV6-1 combines with J gene TRBJ1-6; no reliable D call. Germline CDR1 is MNHNS and CDR2 is SASEGT. V was shortened by 6 bases and J by 0 bases, with 9 bases between the two germline ends. This CDR3 is built from 15 residues. In nucleotides, the CDR3 is TGTGCCAGCAGAACAGCCAGCTCCTATAATTCACCCCTCCACTTT. Its translation is CASRTASSYNSPLHF.